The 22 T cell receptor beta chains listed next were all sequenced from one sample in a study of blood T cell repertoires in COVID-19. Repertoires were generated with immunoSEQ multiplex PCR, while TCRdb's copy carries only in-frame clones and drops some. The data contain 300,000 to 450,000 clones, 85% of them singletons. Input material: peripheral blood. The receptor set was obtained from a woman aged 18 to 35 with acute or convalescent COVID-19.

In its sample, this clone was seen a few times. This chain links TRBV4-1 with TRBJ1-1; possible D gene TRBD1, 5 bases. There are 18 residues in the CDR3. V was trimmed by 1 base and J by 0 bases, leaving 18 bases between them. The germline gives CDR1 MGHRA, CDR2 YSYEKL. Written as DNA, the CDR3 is TGCGCCAGCAGCCAAGTAGCTACAAGTTTAGGGGTGAACACTGAAGCTTTCTTT. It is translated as CASSQVATSLGVNTEAFF.

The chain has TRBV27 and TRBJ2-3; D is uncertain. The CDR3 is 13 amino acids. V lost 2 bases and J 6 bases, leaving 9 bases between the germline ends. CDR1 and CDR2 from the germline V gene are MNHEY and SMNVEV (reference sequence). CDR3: CASSLTYGDTQYF. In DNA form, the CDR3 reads TGTGCCAGCAGTTTAACGTACGGGGATACGCAGTATTTT.

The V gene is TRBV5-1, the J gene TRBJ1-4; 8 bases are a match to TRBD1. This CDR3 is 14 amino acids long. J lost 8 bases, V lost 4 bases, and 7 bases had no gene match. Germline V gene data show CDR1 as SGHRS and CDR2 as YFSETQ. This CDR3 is CASSIGTGGEKLFF. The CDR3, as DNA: TGCGCCAGCAGCATTGGGACAGGCGGCGAAAAACTGTTTTTT.

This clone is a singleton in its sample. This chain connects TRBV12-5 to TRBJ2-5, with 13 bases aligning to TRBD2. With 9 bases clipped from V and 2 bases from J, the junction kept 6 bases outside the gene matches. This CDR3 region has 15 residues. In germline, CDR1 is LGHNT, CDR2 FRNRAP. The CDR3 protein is CARKPGLAGQETQYF. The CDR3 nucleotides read TGTGCTAGAAAACCGGGACTAGCGGGGCAAGAGACCCAGTACTTC.

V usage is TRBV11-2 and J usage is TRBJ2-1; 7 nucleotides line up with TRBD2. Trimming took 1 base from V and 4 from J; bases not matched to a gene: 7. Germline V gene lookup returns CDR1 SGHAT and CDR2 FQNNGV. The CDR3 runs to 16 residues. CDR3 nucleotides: TGTGCCAGCAGCTTAGCTGGGAGGGCCCTATACAATGAGCAGTTCTTC. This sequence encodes CASSLAGRALYNEQFF.

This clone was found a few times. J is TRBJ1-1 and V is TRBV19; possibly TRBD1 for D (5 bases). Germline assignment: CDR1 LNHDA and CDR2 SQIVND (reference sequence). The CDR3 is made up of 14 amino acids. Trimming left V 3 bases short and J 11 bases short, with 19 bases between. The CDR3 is CASSIPSAPKGAFF. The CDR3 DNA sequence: TGTGCCAGTAGTATCCCCTCGGCCCCGAAGGGGGCTTTCTTT.

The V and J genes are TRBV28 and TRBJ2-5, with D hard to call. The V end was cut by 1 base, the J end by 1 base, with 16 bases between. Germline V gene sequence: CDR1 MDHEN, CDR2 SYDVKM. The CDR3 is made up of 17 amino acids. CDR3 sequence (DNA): TGTGCCAGCAGTTTATATGCCAGAATCCCCCTCCAAGAGACCCAGTACTTC. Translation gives CASSLYARIPLQETQYF.

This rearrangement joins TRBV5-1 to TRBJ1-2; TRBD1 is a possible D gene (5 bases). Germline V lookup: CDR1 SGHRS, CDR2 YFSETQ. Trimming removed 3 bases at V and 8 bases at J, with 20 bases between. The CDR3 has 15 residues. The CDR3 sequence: CASSSGSRAVVGYTF. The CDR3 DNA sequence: TGCGCCAGCAGCTCAGGGTCCCGGGCGGTCGTAGGCTACACCTTC. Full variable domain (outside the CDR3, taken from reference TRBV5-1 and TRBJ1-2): KAGVTQTPRYLIKTRGQQVTLSCSPISGHRSVSWYQQTPGQGLQFLFEYFSETQRNKGNFPGRFSGRQFSNSRSEMNVSTLELGDSALYLCASSSGSRAVVGYTFGSGTRLTVV.

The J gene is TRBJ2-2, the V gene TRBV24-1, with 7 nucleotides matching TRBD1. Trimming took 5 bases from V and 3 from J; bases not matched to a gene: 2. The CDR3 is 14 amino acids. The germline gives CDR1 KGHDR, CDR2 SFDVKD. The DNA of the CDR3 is TGTGCCACCAGTGGAGACAGGGACACCGGGGAGCTGTTTTTT. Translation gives CATSGDRDTGELFF.

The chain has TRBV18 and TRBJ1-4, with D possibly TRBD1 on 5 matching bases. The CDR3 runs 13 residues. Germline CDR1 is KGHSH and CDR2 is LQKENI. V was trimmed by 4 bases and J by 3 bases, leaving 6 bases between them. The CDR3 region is CASSRGSNEKLFF. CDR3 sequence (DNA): TGTGCCAGCTCACGGGGCTCTAATGAAAAACTGTTTTTT.

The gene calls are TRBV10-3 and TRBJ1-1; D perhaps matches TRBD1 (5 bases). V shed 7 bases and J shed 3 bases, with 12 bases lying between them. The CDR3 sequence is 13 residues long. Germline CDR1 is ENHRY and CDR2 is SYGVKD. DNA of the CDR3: TGTGCCATCAAGGAACAGGAGTACACTGAAGCTTTCTTT. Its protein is CAIKEQEYTEAFF.

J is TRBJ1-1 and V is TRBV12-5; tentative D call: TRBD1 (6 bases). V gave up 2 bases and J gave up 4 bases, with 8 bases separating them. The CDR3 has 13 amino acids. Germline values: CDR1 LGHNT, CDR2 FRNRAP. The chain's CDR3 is CASGLTGFTEAFF. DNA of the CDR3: TGTGCTAGTGGTTTGACAGGGTTCACTGAAGCTTTCTTT.

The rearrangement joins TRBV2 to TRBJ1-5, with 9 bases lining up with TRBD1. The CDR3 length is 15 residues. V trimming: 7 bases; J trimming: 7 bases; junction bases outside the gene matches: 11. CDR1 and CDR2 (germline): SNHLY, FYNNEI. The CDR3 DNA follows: TGTGCCAGCAACGCGGGACAGGGAGAGAAACAGCCCCAGCATTTT. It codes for CASNAGQGEKQPQHF.

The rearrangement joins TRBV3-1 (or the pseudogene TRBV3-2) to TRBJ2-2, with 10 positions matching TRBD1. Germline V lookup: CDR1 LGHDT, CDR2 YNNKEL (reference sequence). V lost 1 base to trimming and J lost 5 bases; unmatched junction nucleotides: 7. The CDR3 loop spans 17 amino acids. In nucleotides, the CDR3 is TGTGCCAGCAGCCAAGGAGAATGGACAGGGGGAACCGGGGAGCTGTTTTTT. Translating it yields CASSQGEWTGGTGELFF.

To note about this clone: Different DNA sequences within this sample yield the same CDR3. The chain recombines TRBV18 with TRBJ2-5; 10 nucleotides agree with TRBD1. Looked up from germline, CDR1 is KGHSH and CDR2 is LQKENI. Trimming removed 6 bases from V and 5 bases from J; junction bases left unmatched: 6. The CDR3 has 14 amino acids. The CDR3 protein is CASSPGTGVETQYF. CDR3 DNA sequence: TGTGCCAGCTCGCCCGGGACAGGGGTGGAGACCCAGTACTTC.

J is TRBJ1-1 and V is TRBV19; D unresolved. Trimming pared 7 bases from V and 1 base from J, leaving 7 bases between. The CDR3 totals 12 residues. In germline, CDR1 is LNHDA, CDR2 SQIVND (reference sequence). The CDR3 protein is CASTWPNTEAFF. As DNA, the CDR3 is TGTGCCAGTACTTGGCCGAACACTGAAGCTTTCTTT.

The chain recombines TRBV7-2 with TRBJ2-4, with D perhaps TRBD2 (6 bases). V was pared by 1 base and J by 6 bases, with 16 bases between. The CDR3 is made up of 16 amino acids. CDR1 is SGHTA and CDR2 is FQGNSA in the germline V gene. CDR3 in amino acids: CASSLGGLASRNIQYF. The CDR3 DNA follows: TGTGCCAGCAGCTTAGGGGGCCTAGCGTCGCGAAACATTCAGTACTTC.

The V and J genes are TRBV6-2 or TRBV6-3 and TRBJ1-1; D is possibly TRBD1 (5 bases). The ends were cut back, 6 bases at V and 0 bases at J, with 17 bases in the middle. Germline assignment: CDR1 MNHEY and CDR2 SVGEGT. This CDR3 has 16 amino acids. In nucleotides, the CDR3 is TGTGCCAGCAGCCCTATTCCCCGACAGCTGAACACTGAAGCTTTCTTT. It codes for CASSPIPRQLNTEAFF.

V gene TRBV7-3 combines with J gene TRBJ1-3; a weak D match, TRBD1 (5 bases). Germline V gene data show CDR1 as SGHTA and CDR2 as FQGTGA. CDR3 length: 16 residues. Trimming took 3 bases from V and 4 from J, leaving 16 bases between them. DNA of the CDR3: TGTGCCAGCAGCTTGGGGCCAGCGCATCAAGGAAACACCATATATTTT. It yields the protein CASSLGPAHQGNTIYF. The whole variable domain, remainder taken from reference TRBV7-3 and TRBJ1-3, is GAGVSQTPSNKVTEKGKYVELRCDPISGHTALYWYRQSLGQGPEFLIYFQGTGAADDSGLPNDRFFAVRPEGSVSTLKIQRTERGDSAVYLCASSLGPAHQGNTIYFGEGSWLTVV.

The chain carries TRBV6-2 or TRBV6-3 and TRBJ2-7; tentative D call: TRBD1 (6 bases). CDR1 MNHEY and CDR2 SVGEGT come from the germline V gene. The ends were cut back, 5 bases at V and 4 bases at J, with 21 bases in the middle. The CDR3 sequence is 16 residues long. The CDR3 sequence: CASSKGYRESPYEQYF. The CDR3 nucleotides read TGTGCCAGCAGTAAGGGGTACAGGGAAAGCCCTTACGAGCAGTACTTC.

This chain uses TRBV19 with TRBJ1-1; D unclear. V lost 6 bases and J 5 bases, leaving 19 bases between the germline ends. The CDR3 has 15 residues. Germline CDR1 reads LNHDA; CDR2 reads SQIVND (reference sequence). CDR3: CASRRKRPVRTEAFF. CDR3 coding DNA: TGTGCCAGTAGGCGGAAGCGGCCTGTTCGGACTGAAGCTTTCTTT.

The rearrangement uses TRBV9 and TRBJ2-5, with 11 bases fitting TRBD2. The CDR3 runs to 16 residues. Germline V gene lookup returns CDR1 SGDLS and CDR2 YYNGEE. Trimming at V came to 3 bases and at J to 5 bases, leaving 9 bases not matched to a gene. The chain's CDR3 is CASSAGGLAAGETQYF. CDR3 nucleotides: TGTGCCAGCAGCGCCGGGGGACTAGCGGCAGGGGAGACCCAGTACTTC. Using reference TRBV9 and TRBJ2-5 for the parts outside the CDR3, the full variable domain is DSGVTQTPKHLITATGQRVTLRCSPRSGDLSVYWYQQSLDQGLQFLIQYYNGEERAKGNILERFSAQQFPDLHSELNLSSLELGDSALYFCASSAGGLAAGETQYFGPGTRLLVL.